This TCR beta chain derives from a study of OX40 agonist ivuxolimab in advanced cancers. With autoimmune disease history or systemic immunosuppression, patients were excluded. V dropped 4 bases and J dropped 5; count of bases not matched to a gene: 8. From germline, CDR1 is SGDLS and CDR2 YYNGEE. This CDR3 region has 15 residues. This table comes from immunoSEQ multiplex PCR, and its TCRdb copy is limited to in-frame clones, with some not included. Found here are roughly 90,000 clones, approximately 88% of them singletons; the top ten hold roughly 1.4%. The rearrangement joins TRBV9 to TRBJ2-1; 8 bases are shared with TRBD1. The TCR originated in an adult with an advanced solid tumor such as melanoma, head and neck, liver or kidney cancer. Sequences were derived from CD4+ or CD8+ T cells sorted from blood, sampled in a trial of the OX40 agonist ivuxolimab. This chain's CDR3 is CASSPTGGGDNEQFF. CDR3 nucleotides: TGTGCCAGCAGCCCAACAGGGGGTGGTGACAATGAGCAGTTCTTC. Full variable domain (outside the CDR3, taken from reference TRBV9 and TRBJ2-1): DSGVTQTPKHLITATGQRVTLRCSPRSGDLSVYWYQQSLDQGLQFLIQYYNGEERAKGNILERFSAQQFPDLHSELNLSSLELGDSALYFCASSPTGGGDNEQFFGPGTRLTVL.